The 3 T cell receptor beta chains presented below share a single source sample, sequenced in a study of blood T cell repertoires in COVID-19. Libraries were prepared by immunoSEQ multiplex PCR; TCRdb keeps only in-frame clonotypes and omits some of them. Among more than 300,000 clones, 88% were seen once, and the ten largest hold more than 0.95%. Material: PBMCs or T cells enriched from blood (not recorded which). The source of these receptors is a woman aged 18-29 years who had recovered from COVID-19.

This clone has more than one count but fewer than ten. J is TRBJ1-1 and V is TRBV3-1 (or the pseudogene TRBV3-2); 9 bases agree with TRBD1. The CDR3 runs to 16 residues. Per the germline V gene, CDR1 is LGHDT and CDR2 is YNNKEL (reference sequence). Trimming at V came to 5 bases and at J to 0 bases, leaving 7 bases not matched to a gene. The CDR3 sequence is CASSFTGGSLNTEAFF. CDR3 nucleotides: TGTGCCAGCAGCTTCACAGGGGGCAGCCTGAACACTGAAGCTTTCTTT.

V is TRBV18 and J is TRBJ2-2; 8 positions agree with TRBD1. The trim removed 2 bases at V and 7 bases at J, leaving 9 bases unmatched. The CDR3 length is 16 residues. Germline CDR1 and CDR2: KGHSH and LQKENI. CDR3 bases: TGTGCCAGCTCACCATTTCAGGGGGCCGACGTCGGGGAGCTGTTTTTT. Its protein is CASSPFQGADVGELFF.

For the CDR3, the DNA is TGTGCCACGCAGGGGACATCAAATAATGAAAAACTGTTTTTT. Its protein is CATQGTSNNEKLFF. The chain recombines TRBV10-3 with TRBJ1-4; the D gene is possibly TRBD1 (6 bases). CDR1 and CDR2 (germline): ENHRY, SYGVKD. V shed 10 bases and J shed 4 bases, with 16 bases lying between them. The CDR3 totals 14 residues.